This T cell receptor beta chain was sequenced in a study of identical twins. This clonotype appeared a few times. The CDR3 is made up of 16 amino acids. In germline, CDR1 is SEHNR, CDR2 FQNEAQ (reference sequence). J gave up 11 bases and V 5 bases, and 20 bases lay outside the gene matches. TCRdb processed the 5' RACE reads anew with MiXCR; each CDR3 protein has one entry. The sample lists roughly 1.6 million distinct CDR3 sequences, around a third occurring once. V is TRBV7-9 and J is TRBJ2-5; 7 bases are shared with TRBD2. This TCR was sampled from a newborn girl in good health. Sample: cord blood. In DNA form, the CDR3 reads TGTGCCAGCAGCGGGAGGGCCGTTTCATCTTACAATGAGCAGTACTTC. Translation: CASSGRAVSSYNEQYF.